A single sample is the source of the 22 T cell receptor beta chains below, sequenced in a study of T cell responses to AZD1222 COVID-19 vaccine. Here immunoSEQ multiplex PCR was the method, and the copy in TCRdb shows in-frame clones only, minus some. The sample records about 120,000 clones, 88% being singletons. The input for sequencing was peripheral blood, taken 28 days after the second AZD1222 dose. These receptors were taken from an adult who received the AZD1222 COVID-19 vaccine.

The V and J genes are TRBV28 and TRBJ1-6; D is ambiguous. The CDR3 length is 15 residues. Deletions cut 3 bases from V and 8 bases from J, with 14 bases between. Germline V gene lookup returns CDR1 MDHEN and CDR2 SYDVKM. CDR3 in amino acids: CASSFIAERHSPLHF. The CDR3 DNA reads TGTGCCAGCAGTTTCATCGCAGAAAGACATTCACCCCTCCACTTT.

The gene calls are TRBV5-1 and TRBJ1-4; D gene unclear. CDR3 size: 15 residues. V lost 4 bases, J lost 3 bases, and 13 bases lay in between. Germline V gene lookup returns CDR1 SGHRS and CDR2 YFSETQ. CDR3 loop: CASSPEGESNEKLFF. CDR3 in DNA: TGCGCCAGCAGCCCGGAGGGCGAATCTAATGAAAAACTGTTTTTT.

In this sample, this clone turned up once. CDR3 in amino acids: CASKETTLNTEAFF. CDR3 bases: TGTGCCAGTAAGGAGACAACGCTGAACACTGAAGCTTTCTTT. The chain is built from TRBV19 and TRBJ1-1; D unresolved. V was shortened by 7 bases and J by 0 bases, with 12 bases between the two germline ends. The CDR3 is made up of 14 amino acids. The germline CDR1 and CDR2 sequences are LNHDA and SQIVND (reference sequence).

For the CDR3, the DNA is TGCAGCGCCCGGGGAGGCTATGGCTACACCTTC. Translating it yields CSARGGYGYTF. This chain connects TRBV29-1 to TRBJ1-2; D gene uncertain. The length of the CDR3 is 11 residues. The germline V gene has CDR1 SQVTM and CDR2 ANQGSEA. The ends were cut back, 7 bases at V and 4 bases at J, with 10 bases in the middle.

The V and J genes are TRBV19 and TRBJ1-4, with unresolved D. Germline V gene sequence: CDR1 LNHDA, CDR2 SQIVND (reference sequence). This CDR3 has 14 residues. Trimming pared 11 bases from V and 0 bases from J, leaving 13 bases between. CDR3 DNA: TGTGCCGATTGTCCAGGATCAACTAATGAAAAACTGTTTTTT. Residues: CADCPGSTNEKLFF.

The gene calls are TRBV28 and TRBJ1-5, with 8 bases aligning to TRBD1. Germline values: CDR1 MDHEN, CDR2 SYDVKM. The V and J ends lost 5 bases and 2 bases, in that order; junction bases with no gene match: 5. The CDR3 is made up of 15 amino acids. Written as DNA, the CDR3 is TGTGCCAGCAGTACAGGACAGGGCGGCAATCAGCCCCAGCATTTT. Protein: CASSTGQGGNQPQHF.

Here the CDR3 reads CASRSTGTLEQYF. Here the CDR3 DNA reads TGTGCCAGCAGGTCAACCGGGACCCTCGAGCAGTACTTC. V usage is TRBV28 and J usage is TRBJ2-7; D might be TRBD1 or TRBD2, each matching 5 bases. CDR1 is MDHEN and CDR2 is SYDVKM in the germline V gene. CDR3 length: 13 residues. Trimming took 6 bases from V and 6 from J, leaving 15 bases between them.

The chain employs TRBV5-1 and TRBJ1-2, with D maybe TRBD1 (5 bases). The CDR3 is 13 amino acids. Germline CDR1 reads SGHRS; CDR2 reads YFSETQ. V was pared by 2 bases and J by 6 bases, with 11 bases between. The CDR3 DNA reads TGCGCCAGCAGCTTCCAGGGTAATGATGGCTACACCTTC. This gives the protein CASSFQGNDGYTF.

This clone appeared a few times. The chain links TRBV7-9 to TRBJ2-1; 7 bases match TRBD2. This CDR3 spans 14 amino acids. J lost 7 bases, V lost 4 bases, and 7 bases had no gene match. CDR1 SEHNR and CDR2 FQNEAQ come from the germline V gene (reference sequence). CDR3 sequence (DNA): TGTGCCAGCAGCTCCTTTGGGGGGGGTAATGAGCAGTTCTTC. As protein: CASSSFGGGNEQFF.

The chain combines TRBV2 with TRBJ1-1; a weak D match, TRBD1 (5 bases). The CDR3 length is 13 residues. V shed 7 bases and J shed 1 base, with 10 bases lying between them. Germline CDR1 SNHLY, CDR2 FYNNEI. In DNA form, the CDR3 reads TGTGCCAGCATAATGGGGGAGAACACTGAAGCTTTCTTT. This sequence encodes CASIMGENTEAFF. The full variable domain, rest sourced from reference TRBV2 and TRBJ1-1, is EPEVTQTPSHQVTQMGQEVILRCVPISNHLYFYWYRQILGQKVEFLVSFYNNEISEKSEIFDDQFSVERPDGSNFTLKIRSTKLEDSAMYFCASIMGENTEAFFGQGTRLTVV.

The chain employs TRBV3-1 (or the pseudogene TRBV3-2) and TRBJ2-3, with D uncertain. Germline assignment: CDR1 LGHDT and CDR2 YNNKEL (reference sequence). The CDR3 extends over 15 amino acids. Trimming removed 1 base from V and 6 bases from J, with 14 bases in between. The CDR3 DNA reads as TGTGCCAGCAGCCAAGGGCCTCAGACTCGGGATACGCAGTATTTT. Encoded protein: CASSQGPQTRDTQYF.

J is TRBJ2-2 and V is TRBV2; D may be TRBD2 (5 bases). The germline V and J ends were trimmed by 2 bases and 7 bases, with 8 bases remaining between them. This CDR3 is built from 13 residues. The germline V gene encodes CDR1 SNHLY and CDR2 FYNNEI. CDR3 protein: CASSERGDGELFF. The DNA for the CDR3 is TGTGCCAGCAGTGAACGGGGTGACGGGGAGCTGTTTTTT.

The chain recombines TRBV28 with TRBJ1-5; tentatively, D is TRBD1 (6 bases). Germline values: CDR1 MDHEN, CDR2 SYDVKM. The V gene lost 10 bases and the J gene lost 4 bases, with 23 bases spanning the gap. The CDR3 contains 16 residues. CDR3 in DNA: TGTGCCACGTACAGGGCGAGGAGCAGGCTAAATCAGCCCCAGCATTTT. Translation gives CATYRARSRLNQPQHF.

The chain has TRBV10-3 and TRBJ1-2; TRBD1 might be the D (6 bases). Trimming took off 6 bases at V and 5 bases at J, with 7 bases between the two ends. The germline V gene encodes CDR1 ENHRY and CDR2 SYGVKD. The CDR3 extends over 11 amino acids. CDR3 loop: CAIRDSYGYTF. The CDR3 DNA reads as TGTGCCATCAGGGACAGTTATGGCTACACCTTC.

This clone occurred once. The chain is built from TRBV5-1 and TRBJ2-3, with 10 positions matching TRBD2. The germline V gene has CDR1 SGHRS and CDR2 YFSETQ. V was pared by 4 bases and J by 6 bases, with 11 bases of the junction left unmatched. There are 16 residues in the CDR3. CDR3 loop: CASSLNPGLATDTQYF. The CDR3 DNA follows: TGCGCCAGCAGCCTGAATCCGGGACTAGCGACGGATACGCAGTATTTT.

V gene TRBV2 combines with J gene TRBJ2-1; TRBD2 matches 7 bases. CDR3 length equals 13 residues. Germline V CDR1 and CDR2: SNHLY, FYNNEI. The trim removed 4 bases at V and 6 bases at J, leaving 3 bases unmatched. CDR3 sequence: CASSVGTTNEQFF. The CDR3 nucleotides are TGTGCCAGCAGTGTCGGGACTACCAATGAGCAGTTCTTC.

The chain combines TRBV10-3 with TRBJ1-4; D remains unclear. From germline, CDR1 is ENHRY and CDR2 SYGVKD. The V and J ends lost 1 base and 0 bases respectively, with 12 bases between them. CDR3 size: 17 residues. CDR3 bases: TGTGCCATCAGTGAGTTCGTGGGAAGCACAACTAATGAAAAACTGTTTTTT. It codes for CAISEFVGSTTNEKLFF.

For the CDR3, the DNA is TGTGCCAGCAGGGCACAGGGACCCAATGAGCAGTTCTTC. It translates to CASRAQGPNEQFF. The chain has TRBV6-5 and TRBJ2-1; weak D call: TRBD1 (6 bases). Germline assignment: CDR1 MNHEY and CDR2 SVGAGI. This CDR3 is built from 13 residues. Between the trimmed V and J ends, which lost 6 bases and 6 bases, there was a span of 12 bases.

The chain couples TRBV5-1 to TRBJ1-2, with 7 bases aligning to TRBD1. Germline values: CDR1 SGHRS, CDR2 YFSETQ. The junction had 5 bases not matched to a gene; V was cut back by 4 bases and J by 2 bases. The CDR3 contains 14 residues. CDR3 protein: CASSRGTVNYGYTF. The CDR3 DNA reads TGCGCCAGCAGCCGTGGGACAGTAAACTATGGCTACACCTTC.

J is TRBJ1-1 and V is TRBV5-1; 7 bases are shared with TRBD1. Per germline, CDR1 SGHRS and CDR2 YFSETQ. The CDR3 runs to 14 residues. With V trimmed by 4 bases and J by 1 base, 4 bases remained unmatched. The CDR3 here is CASSEGQRNTEAFF. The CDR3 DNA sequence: TGCGCCAGCAGCGAGGGACAGAGGAACACTGAAGCTTTCTTT.

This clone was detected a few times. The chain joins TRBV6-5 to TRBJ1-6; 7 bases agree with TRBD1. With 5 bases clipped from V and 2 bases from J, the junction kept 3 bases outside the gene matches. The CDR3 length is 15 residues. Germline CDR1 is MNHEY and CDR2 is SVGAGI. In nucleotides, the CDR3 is TGTGCCAGCAGTATGGGACAGACCTATAATTCACCCCTCCACTTT. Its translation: CASSMGQTYNSPLHF.

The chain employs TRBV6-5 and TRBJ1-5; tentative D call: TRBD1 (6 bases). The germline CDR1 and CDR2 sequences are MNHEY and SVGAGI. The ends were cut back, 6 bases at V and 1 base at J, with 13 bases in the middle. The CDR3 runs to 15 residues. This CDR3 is CASRDGQTSNQPQHF. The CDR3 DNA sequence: TGTGCCAGCAGGGATGGACAGACCAGCAATCAGCCCCAGCATTTT.